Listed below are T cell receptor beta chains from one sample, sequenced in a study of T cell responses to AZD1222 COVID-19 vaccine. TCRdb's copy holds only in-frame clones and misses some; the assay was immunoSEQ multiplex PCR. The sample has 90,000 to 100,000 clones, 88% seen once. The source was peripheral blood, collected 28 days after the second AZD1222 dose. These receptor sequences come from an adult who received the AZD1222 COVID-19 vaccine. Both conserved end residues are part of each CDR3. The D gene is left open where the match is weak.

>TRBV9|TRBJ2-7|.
CASSVTPETEQYF
TGTGCCAGCAGCGTAACCCCAGAGACCGAGCAGTACTTC
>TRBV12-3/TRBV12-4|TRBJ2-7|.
CASSLSGYEQYF
TGTGCCAGCAGTTTATCCGGCTACGAGCAGTACTTC
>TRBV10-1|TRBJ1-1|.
CASREDSLNTEAFF
TGCGCCAGCAGAGAAGACAGCCTGAACACTGAAGCTTTCTTT
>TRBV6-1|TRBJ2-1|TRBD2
CASSAGLAGGLIRGNEQFF
TGTGCCAGCAGTGCCGGACTAGCGGGAGGTCTTATTCGGGGGAATGAGCAGTTCTTC
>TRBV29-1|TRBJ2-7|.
CSVQMGDGSEQYF
TGCAGCGTTCAGATGGGCGACGGGAGCGAGCAGTACTTC
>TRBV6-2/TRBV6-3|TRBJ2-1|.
CASSNRDRLNEQFF
TGTGCCAGCAGTAACCGGGACCGACTGAATGAGCAGTTCTTC
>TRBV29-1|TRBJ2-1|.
CSVPPGLGNEQFF
TGCAGCGTCCCCCCGGGCCTGGGGAATGAGCAGTTCTTC
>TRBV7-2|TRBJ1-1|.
CASSLIPWDTEAFF
TGTGCCAGCAGCTTGATACCTTGGGACACTGAAGCTTTCTTT
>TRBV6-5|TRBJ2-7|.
CASRSGPRDYEQYF
TGTGCCAGCAGATCGGGACCGAGAGACTACGAGCAGTACTTC
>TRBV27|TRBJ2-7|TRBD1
CASRGTGVAEQYF
TGTGCCAGCCGCGGGACAGGGGTCGCCGAGCAGTACTTC
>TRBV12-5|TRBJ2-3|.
CASGQERGNTQYF
TGTGCTAGTGGTCAAGAGAGGGGGAATACGCAGTATTTT
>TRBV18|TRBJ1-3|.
CASSPRREGPGNTIYF
TGTGCCAGCTCACCGCGGAGGGAAGGGCCTGGAAACACCATATATTTT